This is a list of T cell receptor beta chains from one sample in a study of cytomegalovirus exposure and HLA in healthy donors. Produced via immunoSEQ multiplex PCR; TCRdb's table is partial and in-frame only. The sample contains about 150,000 clones, 70% to 85% of which appear only once. Material: PBMCs. The receptors here all came from a male donor in good health and CMV-seronegative. The CDR3 runs from the conserved cysteine through the conserved F or W. D genes are given only for firm matches. Size values are once, few and many counts, or a class for expanded clones, and some rows have none.

D: TRBD2
size: NA
V: TRBV7-2
J: TRBJ2-7
DNA: TGTGCCAGCAGCTTAGCTTTTAGCGGGAGGGCGGGGGACGAGCAGTACTTC
CDR3: CASSLAFSGRAGDEQYF

D: NA
size: NA
V: TRBV15
J: TRBJ1-1
DNA: TGTGCCACCAGCAGAGATAGTCGGAGGAACACTGAAGCTTTCTTT
CDR3: CATSRDSRRNTEAFF

D: TRBD2
size: few
V: TRBV5-4
J: TRBJ2-5
DNA: TGTGCCAGCAGCTCGAGCGGGGTGTCCATGACACAAGAGACCCAGTACTTC
CDR3: CASSSSGVSMTQETQYF

D: NA
size: NA
V: TRBV10-2
J: TRBJ2-5
DNA: TGCGCCAGCGCCGTTCACGGAGGCGAGACCCAGTACTTC
CDR3: CASAVHGGETQYF

D: NA
size: NA
V: TRBV18
J: TRBJ1-2
DNA: TGTGCCAGCTCACCGCGACAACAGGATGGCTACACCTTC
CDR3: CASSPRQQDGYTF

D: TRBD1
size: NA
V: TRBV7-9
J: TRBJ1-1
DNA: TGTTCCAGCAGCTTGACAGGGGGCTACGCTGAAGCTTTCTTT
CDR3: CSSSLTGGYAEAFF

D: TRBD2
size: NA
V: TRBV5-4
J: TRBJ2-1
DNA: TGTGCCAGCACCGGGGTTGGGACTAGCGGGAGGCACAATGAGCAGTTCTTC
CDR3: CASTGVGTSGRHNEQFF

D: TRBD2
size: NA
V: TRBV13
J: TRBJ2-5
DNA: TGTGCCAGCAGCCTTACTAGCGGGGGCCAAGAGACCCAGTACTTC
CDR3: CASSLTSGGQETQYF

D: NA
size: NA
V: TRBV18
J: TRBJ2-7
DNA: TGTGCCAGCTCACCGGGGCAGCGGGCCTACGAGCAGTACTTC
CDR3: CASSPGQRAYEQYF

D: NA
size: NA
V: TRBV27
J: TRBJ2-7
DNA: TGTGCCAGCAGTCTTCGCGGTACTTATGAGCAGTACTTC
CDR3: CASSLRGTYEQYF

D: NA
size: NA
V: TRBV13
J: TRBJ2-5
DNA: TGTGCCAGCAGCTTAGGGTCGGAGACCCAGTACTTC
CDR3: CASSLGSETQYF

D: NA
size: NA
V: TRBV10-3
J: TRBJ1-5
DNA: TGTGCCATCAGTGAAGGGGGTAATAGCAATCAGCCCCAGCATTTT
CDR3: CAISEGGNSNQPQHF

D: NA
size: few
V: TRBV30
J: TRBJ1-5
DNA: TGTGCCGGGGGGAGCAATCAGCCCCAGCATTTT
CDR3: CAGGSNQPQHF

D: NA
size: NA
V: TRBV27
J: TRBJ1-4
DNA: TGTGCCAGCAGTCGCAGGGGTGCTAATGAAAAACTGTTTTTT
CDR3: CASSRRGANEKLFF

D: NA
size: NA
V: TRBV2
J: TRBJ1-5
DNA: TGTGCCAGCAGTGAAGCTCCCTACAATCAGCCCCAGCATTTT
CDR3: CASSEAPYNQPQHF

D: TRBD2
size: NA
V: TRBV7-8
J: TRBJ2-7
DNA: TGTGCCAGCAGCCTCCGCGGGGGGCAGGGATTCTCCTACGAGCAGTACTTC
CDR3: CASSLRGGQGFSYEQYF

D: NA
size: NA
V: TRBV7-2
J: TRBJ1-5
DNA: TGTGCCAGCAGCCTACAGGGTACCAATCAGCCCCAGCATTTT
CDR3: CASSLQGTNQPQHF

D: NA
size: NA
V: TRBV7-6
J: TRBJ2-5
DNA: TGTGCCAGCAGCTTAGCAGCGCAGGGAGAGACCCAGTACTTC
CDR3: CASSLAAQGETQYF

D: NA
size: NA
V: TRBV19
J: TRBJ2-5
DNA: TGTGCCAGTAGTACACAGAGACAAGAGACCCAGTACTTC
CDR3: CASSTQRQETQYF

D: TRBD1
size: NA
V: TRBV5-1
J: TRBJ2-4
DNA: TGCGCCAGCAGCCCCAGACAGGGGATAACCAAAAACATTCAGTACTTC
CDR3: CASSPRQGITKNIQYF

D: NA
size: NA
V: TRBV18
J: TRBJ2-3
DNA: TGTGCCAGCTCACCAGTCCAAGGGGCGGATACGCAGTATTTT
CDR3: CASSPVQGADTQYF

D: NA
size: NA
V: TRBV15
J: TRBJ2-7
DNA: TGTGCCACCAGCAGAGACCCGCCGGAGCGGGCCTCCTACGAGCAGTACTTC
CDR3: CATSRDPPERASYEQYF

D: TRBD1
size: few
V: TRBV28
J: TRBJ1-2
DNA: TGTGCCAGCAGCATGGGGACAGGTTCTTCTCTGGGTGGCTACACCTTC
CDR3: CASSMGTGSSLGGYTF

D: TRBD1
size: NA
V: TRBV13
J: TRBJ1-5
DNA: TGTGCCAGCAGCATAAGGGGGCATCAGCCCCAGCATTTT
CDR3: CASSIRGHQPQHF

D: NA
size: once
V: TRBV7-9
J: TRBJ1-2
DNA: TGTGCCAGCAGAGGGCCAGGGGACTATGGCTACACCTTC
CDR3: CASRGPGDYGYTF

D: NA
size: few
V: TRBV14
J: TRBJ2-7
DNA: TGTGCCAGCAGCCAAGATGTGGCAGTCTCCCTCTACGAGCAGTACTTC
CDR3: CASSQDVAVSLYEQYF

D: NA
size: NA
V: TRBV7-2
J: TRBJ2-7
DNA: TGTGCCAGCAGTGACGTACCTTCGGGGTACTACGAGCAGTACTTC
CDR3: CASSDVPSGYYEQYF

D: NA
size: NA
V: TRBV28
J: TRBJ2-6
DNA: TGTGCCAGCACCACCACCCAAAGGGGGGGAATAATAAGGGACAGGCCCTCTGGGGCCAACGTCCTGACTTTC
CDR3: CASTTTQRGGIIRDRPSGANVLTF

D: NA
size: few
V: TRBV7-3
J: TRBJ1-1
DNA: TGTGCCAGCAGTCAGACAGATTCGAACACTGAAGCTTTCTTT
CDR3: CASSQTDSNTEAFF

D: NA
size: NA
V: TRBV12-5
J: TRBJ2-5
DNA: TGTGCTAGTGGAACAGCGGAAGAGACCCAGTACTTC
CDR3: CASGTAEETQYF

D: TRBD2
size: NA
V: TRBV6-1
J: TRBJ2-7
DNA: TGTGCCAGCACGAACGGACTAGCGGGACTCTACGAGCAGTACTTC
CDR3: CASTNGLAGLYEQYF

D: TRBD2
size: once
V: TRBV5-4
J: TRBJ2-1
DNA: TGTGCCAGCAGCGCTGGGGGAGGGAGTTCCTACAATGAGCAGTTCTTC
CDR3: CASSAGGGSSYNEQFF

D: TRBD1
size: few
V: TRBV19
J: TRBJ1-2
DNA: TGTGCCAGTAGGACGATAATGGGACAGGCCTTCTATGGCTACACCTTC
CDR3: CASRTIMGQAFYGYTF

D: NA
size: NA
V: TRBV27
J: TRBJ1-2
DNA: TGTGCCAGCAGTTTAACACAGGCAAACCTCTATGGCTACACCTTC
CDR3: CASSLTQANLYGYTF

D: TRBD1
size: NA
V: TRBV11-2
J: TRBJ1-4
DNA: TGTGCCAGCAGCCCGGGACAGCGCAATGAAAAACTGTTTTTT
CDR3: CASSPGQRNEKLFF

D: TRBD1
size: few
V: TRBV30
J: TRBJ2-5
DNA: TGTGCCTGGTACCTCCCGGCGACAGGGCGAGAGACCCAGTACTTC
CDR3: CAWYLPATGRETQYF

D: TRBD1
size: NA
V: TRBV7-2
J: TRBJ1-1
DNA: TGTGCCAGCAGCTTAGTTCCGCAGGGGGAGGCTTTCTTT
CDR3: CASSLVPQGEAFF

D: TRBD1
size: NA
V: TRBV5-1
J: TRBJ2-1
DNA: TGCGCCAGCAGCGGGACAGGGGTAATCTACAATGAGCAGTTCTTC
CDR3: CASSGTGVIYNEQFF

D: NA
size: once
V: TRBV6-5
J: TRBJ2-1
DNA: TGTGCCAGCAGCCCAGGGGTCTCCTACAATGAGCAGTTCTTC
CDR3: CASSPGVSYNEQFF

D: TRBD1
size: NA
V: TRBV6-1
J: TRBJ2-2
DNA: TGTGCCACCCCCCCCGGGACAGGGGAGATCGGGGAGCTGTTTTTT
CDR3: CATPPGTGEIGELFF

D: NA
size: NA
V: TRBV6-5
J: TRBJ2-7
DNA: TGTGCCAGCAGTTACTCTCAGGGGAGTAACGAGCAGTACTTC
CDR3: CASSYSQGSNEQYF